A selection of T cell receptor beta chains follows, all from one sample in a study of blood T cells in healthy people across ages. TCRdb ran MiXCR on the 5' RACE reads and lists one entry per CDR3 protein. The sample lists around 1.5 million distinct CDR3 sequences, 59% occurring once. The sample was blood. All receptors come from a man aged 18 to 29 in good health. Both conserved end residues are part of each CDR3. A D gene is named only where the DNA matches it firmly. The listing skips clone size in some rows; elsewhere it reads once, few, many or a size class.

J: TRBJ2-1; D: TRBD2; size: NA; V: TRBV7-2; CDR3: CASSLVLGGAANEQFF; DNA: TGTGCCAGCAGCTTAGTTCTCGGGGGGGCCGCCAATGAGCAGTTCTTC
J: TRBJ2-1; D: NA; size: NA; V: TRBV7-9; CDR3: CASSSPTRLSYNEQFF; DNA: TGTGCCAGCAGCTCGCCGACTAGACTCTCCTACAATGAGCAGTTCTTC
J: TRBJ2-4; D: NA; size: few; V: TRBV4-3; CDR3: CASSQDLNSLAKNIQYF; DNA: TGCGCCAGCAGCCAAGACTTGAACAGTCTAGCCAAAAACATTCAGTACTTC
J: TRBJ2-1; D: NA; size: few; V: TRBV10-3; CDR3: CAISSSKYNEQFF; DNA: TGTGCCATCAGCTCTTCAAAGTACAATGAGCAGTTCTTC
J: TRBJ2-4; D: NA; size: NA; V: TRBV7-9; CDR3: CASSLVKGPHTYNEQYF; DNA: TGTGCCAGCAGCTTAGTGAAGGGACCACACACCTACAATGAGCAGTACTTC
J: TRBJ2-7; D: TRBD2; size: once; V: TRBV13; CDR3: CASSSGLAGGGPYEQYF; DNA: TGTGCCAGCAGCTCGGGACTAGCGGGGGGAGGTCCCTACGAGCAGTACTTC
J: TRBJ2-7; D: NA; size: NA; V: TRBV5-1; CDR3: CASSLEQGLFYEQYF; DNA: TGCGCCAGCAGCTTGGAACAGGGATTATTCTACGAGCAGTACTTC
J: TRBJ2-7; D: NA; size: few; V: TRBV4-1; CDR3: CASSQEHSTYEQYF; DNA: TGCGCCAGCAGCCAAGAACACAGCACCTACGAGCAGTACTTC
J: TRBJ2-3; D: TRBD1; size: few; V: TRBV12-3/TRBV12-4; CDR3: CASSWTGGTQYF; DNA: TGTGCCAGCAGTTGGACAGGGGGCACGCAGTATTTT
J: TRBJ2-3; D: TRBD2; size: NA; V: TRBV20-1; CDR3: CSASGRPDTQYF; DNA: TGCAGTGCTAGCGGGAGGCCCGATACGCAGTATTTT
J: TRBJ1-5; D: NA; size: NA; V: TRBV20-1; CDR3: CSARSFIQGGNQPQHF; DNA: TGCAGTGCTAGGTCCTTCATACAGGGCGGCAATCAGCCCCAGCATTTT
J: TRBJ2-1; D: NA; size: once; V: TRBV20-1; CDR3: CSAQDSLKDVQFF; DNA: TGCAGTGCCCAGGACAGCCTAAAGGATGTGCAGTTCTTC
J: TRBJ2-7; D: NA; size: NA; V: TRBV21-1; CDR3: CASSRKEQDRDPSYEQYF; DNA: TGTGCCAGCAGCCGAAAAGAGCAGGACAGGGACCCCTCCTACGAGCAGTACTTC
J: TRBJ2-3; D: TRBD1; size: NA; V: TRBV20-1; CDR3: CSARPITGTGGADTQYF; DNA: TGCAGTGCTAGACCGATAACCGGGACAGGGGGCGCAGATACGCAGTATTTT
J: TRBJ2-1; D: TRBD2; size: NA; V: TRBV20-1; CDR3: CSALTAGRQWNEQFF; DNA: TGCAGTGCTTTAACAGCGGGGCGGCAATGGAATGAGCAGTTCTTC
J: TRBJ2-1; D: NA; size: few; V: TRBV21-1; CDR3: CASSKERGLAGEEQFF; DNA: TGTGCCAGCAGCAAAGAACGGGGACTAGCGGGAGAGGAGCAGTTCTTC
J: TRBJ2-1; D: TRBD2; size: NA; V: TRBV20-1; CDR3: CSARDAGLAGSGEQFF; DNA: TGCAGTGCTAGAGACGCCGGTCTAGCGGGGTCTGGGGAGCAGTTCTTC
J: TRBJ2-1; D: NA; size: NA; V: TRBV24-1; CDR3: CATSDLEGNEQFF; DNA: TGTGCCACCAGTGATTTGGAGGGCAATGAGCAGTTCTTC
J: TRBJ2-4; D: TRBD2; size: few; V: TRBV15; CDR3: CATSRRTGGSQDIQYF; DNA: TGTGCCACCAGCAGAAGAACGGGGGGGTCCCAAGACATTCAGTACTTC
J: TRBJ2-3; D: NA; size: NA; V: TRBV20-1; CDR3: CSGLTANALITDTQYF; DNA: TGCAGCGGGCTTACCGCGAACGCGCTAATCACAGATACGCAGTATTTT
J: TRBJ1-2; D: TRBD1; size: NA; V: TRBV20-1; CDR3: CSARVTRTGIYGYTF; DNA: TGCAGTGCTAGAGTTACCAGGACAGGGATCTATGGCTACACCTTC
J: TRBJ2-5; D: TRBD1; size: few; V: TRBV29-1; CDR3: CSAGQGTETQYF; DNA: TGCAGCGCTGGACAGGGGACGGAGACCCAGTACTTC
J: TRBJ2-7; D: NA; size: NA; V: TRBV14; CDR3: CASSQELALNDEQYF; DNA: TGTGCCAGCAGCCAAGAACTAGCCTTGAACGACGAGCAGTACTTC
J: TRBJ2-2; D: NA; size: NA; V: TRBV11-3; CDR3: CASSLVGAGRGTGELFF; DNA: TGTGCCAGCAGCTTAGTAGGGGCGGGACGAGGCACCGGGGAGCTGTTTTTT
J: TRBJ2-5; D: NA; size: many; V: TRBV18; CDR3: CASSPNQETQYF; DNA: TGTGCCAGCTCACCGAATCAAGAGACCCAGTACTTC
J: TRBJ2-1; D: TRBD2; size: NA; V: TRBV4-1; CDR3: CASSTGLAGHEQFF; DNA: TGCGCCAGCAGCACTGGACTAGCGGGTCATGAGCAGTTCTTC
J: TRBJ2-7; D: NA; size: NA; V: TRBV29-1; CDR3: CSVAHSGSYNEQYF; DNA: TGCAGCGTTGCCCATAGCGGCTCCTACAATGAGCAGTACTTC
J: TRBJ2-3; D: NA; size: NA; V: TRBV7-9; CDR3: CASSLTPLRDTQYF; DNA: TGTGCCAGCAGCTTGACCCCTCTTAGAGATACGCAGTATTTT
J: TRBJ2-7; D: NA; size: NA; V: TRBV4-1; CDR3: CASSQASVPRRAYEQYF; DNA: TGCGCCAGCAGCCAAGCGAGTGTACCCAGGCGTGCCTACGAGCAGTACTTC
J: TRBJ2-1; D: NA; size: few; V: TRBV10-3; CDR3: CAISGSGSEQFF; DNA: TGTGCCATCAGTGGGTCGGGGAGTGAGCAGTTCTTC
J: TRBJ2-5; D: TRBD2; size: NA; V: TRBV2; CDR3: CASSGDYQETQYF; DNA: TGTGCCAGCAGTGGGGACTATCAAGAGACCCAGTACTTC
J: TRBJ2-1; D: NA; size: many; V: TRBV20-1; CDR3: CSATIGPRRPYNEQFF; DNA: TGCAGTGCTACCATCGGGCCCCGAAGGCCCTACAATGAGCAGTTCTTC
J: TRBJ2-7; D: NA; size: NA; V: TRBV20-1; CDR3: CSADPGKSPTYEQYF; DNA: TGCAGTGCTGATCCAGGCAAATCGCCCACCTACGAGCAGTACTTC
J: TRBJ1-1; D: NA; size: once; V: TRBV29-1; CDR3: CSVRFAAEAFF; DNA: TGCAGCGTTAGGTTTGCAGCCGAAGCTTTCTTT
J: TRBJ1-4; D: NA; size: NA; V: TRBV11-2; CDR3: CASSYDKIREKLFF; DNA: TGTGCCAGCAGCTATGACAAGATTCGGGAAAAACTGTTTTTT
J: TRBJ1-1; D: NA; size: few; V: TRBV29-1; CDR3: CSAAWLNTEAFF; DNA: TGCAGCGCCGCTTGGCTGAACACTGAAGCTTTCTTT
J: TRBJ2-1; D: TRBD1; size: NA; V: TRBV12-3/TRBV12-4; CDR3: CASITDRGAEQFF; DNA: TGTGCCAGCATTACTGACAGGGGAGCTGAGCAGTTCTTC
J: TRBJ2-5; D: TRBD1; size: NA; V: TRBV2; CDR3: CASREAGGAETQYF; DNA: TGTGCCAGCAGAGAGGCAGGGGGCGCGGAGACCCAGTACTTC
J: TRBJ2-7; D: NA; size: once; V: TRBV10-2; CDR3: CASKAINIQGGPYEQYF; DNA: TGCGCCAGCAAAGCCATCAACATTCAGGGAGGTCCCTACGAGCAGTACTTC
J: TRBJ2-1; D: NA; size: NA; V: TRBV7-2; CDR3: CASSLQAEQFF; DNA: TGTGCCAGCAGCTTACAGGCTGAGCAGTTCTTC
J: TRBJ2-5; D: TRBD2; size: NA; V: TRBV7-2; CDR3: CASSSSLAEAEETQYF; DNA: TGTGCCAGCAGCTCCTCGCTAGCGGAAGCCGAAGAGACCCAGTACTTC
J: TRBJ2-1; D: NA; size: NA; V: TRBV4-3; CDR3: CASSQDRQPSYNEQFF; DNA: TGCGCCAGCAGCCAAGATAGACAGCCCTCCTACAATGAGCAGTTCTTC
J: TRBJ1-6; D: NA; size: few; V: TRBV6-1; CDR3: CASSEVSGENSPLHF; DNA: TGTGCCAGCAGTGAAGTCTCAGGGGAGAATTCACCCCTCCACTTT
J: TRBJ2-1; D: TRBD2; size: NA; V: TRBV12-3/TRBV12-4; CDR3: CASSLLAGPYNEQFF; DNA: TGTGCCAGCAGTTTACTAGCGGGTCCATACAATGAGCAGTTCTTC
J: TRBJ1-3; D: NA; size: NA; V: TRBV6-1; CDR3: CASSEIQSFSGNTIYF; DNA: TGTGCCAGCAGTGAAATTCAATCCTTCTCTGGAAACACCATATATTTT
J: TRBJ2-5; D: TRBD1; size: few; V: TRBV12-3/TRBV12-4; CDR3: CASSPSDRRETQYF; DNA: TGTGCCAGCAGTCCTTCGGACAGGCGAGAGACCCAGTACTTC
J: TRBJ2-7; D: TRBD1; size: NA; V: TRBV6-5; CDR3: CASSYARPGQGNNEQYF; DNA: TGTGCCAGCAGTTACGCCCGGCCGGGACAGGGGAACAACGAGCAGTACTTC
J: TRBJ2-3; D: NA; size: NA; V: TRBV10-3; CDR3: CAISEALGASYTDTQYF; DNA: TGTGCCATCAGTGAAGCCTTGGGGGCCTCCTACACAGATACGCAGTATTTT
J: TRBJ2-1; D: NA; size: NA; V: TRBV27; CDR3: CASSSPRGRNEQFF; DNA: TGTGCCAGCAGTTCCCCCCGAGGACGGAATGAGCAGTTCTTC
J: TRBJ1-2; D: NA; size: NA; V: TRBV12-3/TRBV12-4; CDR3: CASIRGGDGYTF; DNA: TGTGCCAGCATCCGGGGAGGGGATGGCTACACCTTC
J: TRBJ2-7; D: NA; size: NA; V: TRBV7-2; CDR3: CASSREAHLYEQYF; DNA: TGTGCCAGCAGCCGAGAGGCCCATCTATACGAGCAGTACTTC
J: TRBJ2-1; D: TRBD2; size: NA; V: TRBV5-1; CDR3: CASSLEGTSGTHNEQFF; DNA: TGCGCCAGCAGCTTGGAGGGGACTAGCGGGACACACAATGAGCAGTTCTTC
J: TRBJ2-2; D: TRBD1; size: once; V: TRBV5-1; CDR3: CASSLESGQGAGELFF; DNA: TGCGCCAGCAGCTTGGAGTCCGGACAGGGGGCCGGGGAGCTGTTTTTT